This T cell receptor beta chain was sequenced during a study of blood T cell repertoires in COVID-19 (TCRdb year 2020). Some background on the complete study: Samples covering the acute and convalescent phases of COVID-19 were provided by collaborators in the United States, Italy and Spain. The material from the prospective study consisted of cDNA or gDNA derived from T cells, B-cell-depleted T cells, or PBMCs. Subjects who had been exposed to COVID-19, were actively infected with it, or had recovered from it provided the deeply sampled blood TCRbeta repertoires that made up the dataset. The repertoires were released in a freely available public database meant as a resource for research on the immune response to SARS-CoV-2. Samples came from the ongoing ImmuneRACE study (first 160 participants) plus 1,254 subjects from 6 global collaborators. Sample metadata almost always included a de-identified subject ID, COVID-19 status, age in years and sex. HLA class I and class II types, where available, came from metadata supplied by the sample provider rather than from assay-based typing.

Comment on this clone: The antigen it recognizes is unknown. Base qualities are not at hand, and no much larger clone is one base apart.

The immunoSEQ Assay, a bias-controlled multiplex PCR, was used to amplify TCRbeta CDR3 regions from genomic DNA. The authors processed their data as follows. Nucleated cell counts per sample were estimated from amplification of reference gene primers within the assay. Sequence reads were collapsed and filtered to measure the absolute abundance of every unique TCRbeta CDR3 rearrangement. For each sample, productive Simpson clonality was calculated as the square root of Simpson's diversity index over productive rearrangements. Entries here come from immuneACCESS through TCRdb and include only in-frame sequences with V and J called. Some clones fail to appear in such tables; in the studies checked, an unresolved V gene covers under half of the shortfall, and the cause of the remainder is unknown. That table furnishes V, J and clone size, whereas the DNA furnished D and trimming. This sample is represented by some 150,000 clones; 87% of them were singletons. The ten biggest clones cover 8% to 9% of the sample.

Each collaborating institution followed its own protocols to collect whole blood in K2EDTA tubes. For TCRbeta analysis, collaborators shipped samples as frozen whole blood, isolated PBMCs, or DNA extracted from either of those sample types. The CDR3 contains 15 residues, cysteine and phenylalanine counted. Solely the CDR3 DNA is kept, with 45 bases framed from the first base. CDR1 SGHNT and CDR2 YENEEA are derived from the germline V gene. A distance of 16 bases separates the germline ends of V and J, which lose 5 bases and 5 bases respectively. What the work shows at the level of the full study, not this receptor alone: The amount of clinical and demographic metadata varied by source and participant and was provided uncurated.

Here the chain combines TRBV11-3 and TRBJ1-5; the best D guess is TRBD1, with 6 bases matching. The source is a woman aged 45-60 years with active or convalescent COVID-19. Sequencing was performed on peripheral blood. The CDR3 protein is CASSPRTVSYQPQHF. Read as DNA, the sequence is TGTGCCAGCAGCCCCCGGACAGTTTCCTATCAGCCCCAGCATTTT.